Listed below are T cell receptor beta chains from one sample, sequenced in a study of CD8 T cells in Susac syndrome. TCRdb re-analysed the immunoSEQ multiplex PCR reads in MiXCR, keeping a single row per CDR3 protein. The sample lists some 200,000 distinct CDR3 sequences, approximately 95% occurring once. Sequences were obtained from CD8+ T cells from PBMCs. Source of these receptors: a human donor with Susac syndrome. CDR3s include the opening cysteine and the closing phenylalanine or tryptophan. D genes are given only for firm matches. Size values are once, few and many counts, or a class for expanded clones, and some rows have none.

>.|TRBV9|.|TRBJ1-1
TGTGCCAGCAGTGCTTCGACAGGTGAAGCTTTCTTT
CASSASTGEAFF
>TRBD1|TRBV20-1|.|TRBJ2-7
TGCAGTGCTAGAGAGGGACAGGGAAGCGACGAGCAGTACTTC
CSAREGQGSDEQYF
>.|TRBV6-6|.|TRBJ2-7
TGTGCCAGCAGTGACCCGACGGAGGCCTACGAGCAGTACTTC
CASSDPTEAYEQYF
>.|TRBV12-5|.|TRBJ2-6
TGTGCTAGTGGTTTGGTCCAGGCTGGGGCCAACGTCCTGACTTTC
CASGLVQAGANVLTF
>.|TRBV5-1|.|TRBJ1-2
TGCGCCAGCAGCTTGTATCGGGACGTGAACTATGGCTACACCTTC
CASSLYRDVNYGYTF
>TRBD2|TRBV6-5|.|TRBJ2-2
TGTGCCACTCGGCCGGGAGGGTCCGGGGAGCTGTTTTTT
CATRPGGSGELFF
>TRBD2|TRBV10-3|.|TRBJ2-3
TGTGCCATCAGTGACTCTAGCGGGGGGGTGACAGATACGCAGTATTTT
CAISDSSGGVTDTQYF
>TRBD1|TRBV29-1|once|TRBJ2-2
TGCAGCGTTTTACGGACAGGTCGCGACACCGGGGAGCTGTTTTTT
CSVLRTGRDTGELFF
>.|TRBV7-9|.|TRBJ2-6
TGTGCCAGCAGCGCTAGCTCTGGGGCCAACGTCCTGACTTTC
CASSASSGANVLTF
>TRBD1|TRBV27|.|TRBJ2-1
TGTGCCAGCCTGGGGACAGGATATTACAATGAGCAGTTCTTC
CASLGTGYYNEQFF
>.|TRBV7-9|.|TRBJ1-2
TGTGCCAGCAGCCCAACAGATTATGGCTACACCTTC
CASSPTDYGYTF
>TRBD2|TRBV20-1|.|TRBJ2-1
TGCAGTGCTATGGCGGGAGGGTATTCGTCAGGGTCCTACAATGAGCAGTTCTTC
CSAMAGGYSSGSYNEQFF
>.|TRBV20-1|.|TRBJ1-1
TGCAGTGCTAGAAGTCCAGGGGCTACCATGAACACTGAAGCTTTCTTT
CSARSPGATMNTEAFF
>.|TRBV9|.|TRBJ1-1
TGTGCCAGCAGCGTAGATGACACTGAAGCTTTCTTT
CASSVDDTEAFF
>.|TRBV6-6|.|TRBJ2-2
TGTGCCAGCAGTATCAGTGCGAACACCGGGGAGCTGTTTTTT
CASSISANTGELFF
>TRBD1|TRBV9|.|TRBJ2-7
TGTGCCAGCAGCGTCGGACAGGAGACCTACGAGCAGTACTTC
CASSVGQETYEQYF
>.|TRBV7-8|.|TRBJ2-3
TGTGCCAGCAGCTCGTTAGGGGAACTAGAAAGGGACACAGATACGCAGTATTTT
CASSSLGELERDTDTQYF
>.|TRBV4-2|.|TRBJ2-5
TGTGCCAGCAGCCAAGGAGGCTCTAGGCACCACTTC
CASSQGGSRHHF
>TRBD1|TRBV27|.|TRBJ2-5
TGTGCCAGCAGTCCAAGACAGGGTCGGGAGACCCAGTACTTC
CASSPRQGRETQYF
>TRBD1|TRBV5-4|.|TRBJ2-7
TGTGCCAGCAGCTTGGAGGACAGGGTAGGGTCCGAGCAGTACTTC
CASSLEDRVGSEQYF
>.|TRBV6-5|.|TRBJ2-5
TGTGCCAGCAGGTACCCGGGTCAAGAGACCCAGTACTTC
CASRYPGQETQYF
>.|TRBV7-3|once|TRBJ2-1
TGTGCCAGCAGCTGGGACTCCTACAATGAGCAGTTCTTC
CASSWDSYNEQFF
>.|TRBV20-1|once|TRBJ2-2
TGCAGTGCTAGAGATTTTACGGCCGGGGAGCTGTTTTTT
CSARDFTAGELFF
>.|TRBV7-9|once|TRBJ1-2
TGTGCCAGCAGCGCCGGGTGGGCGGACTACACCTTC
CASSAGWADYTF
>.|TRBV11-2|.|TRBJ2-3
TGTGCCAGCAGCTTAGCCCTCGTGGGGGCCACAGATACGCAGTATTTT
CASSLALVGATDTQYF
>.|TRBV2|.|TRBJ2-1
TGTGCCAGCGGAAACCTGGGGGGTTACAATGAGCAGTTCTTC
CASGNLGGYNEQFF
>TRBD1|TRBV20-1|.|TRBJ2-7
TGCAGTGCTAGTTGGGGACAGGGTCAAACCTACGAGCAGTACTTC
CSASWGQGQTYEQYF
>.|TRBV4-1|.|TRBJ2-7
TGCGCCAGCAGCCAAGATCCAAGCGGAGTAGGGTACGAGCAGTACTTC
CASSQDPSGVGYEQYF
>TRBD2|TRBV28|.|TRBJ2-3
TGTGCCAGCAGTTCCCTTTTTCGGGGGGAAGTCACAGATACGCAGTATTTT
CASSSLFRGEVTDTQYF